The 14 T cell receptor beta chains listed next were all sequenced from one sample in a study of identical twins. TCRdb fed the 5' RACE reads into MiXCR, producing one record per CDR3 protein. Found here are nearly 900,000 distinct CDR3 sequences, around an eighth of them singletons; the top ten hold around 1.6%. In addition, the sample was reused for a study of yellow fever vaccine responses in identical twins.

The sample was PBMCs. The receptor source for this set is a woman under 30 in good health.

This clonotype was picked up a small number of times. The V and J genes are TRBV7-9 and TRBJ1-4, with 7 bases matching TRBD1. Germline trimming cut 2 bases from V and 8 bases from J; bases unmatched to any gene: 5. In germline, CDR1 is SEHNR, CDR2 FQNEAQ (reference sequence). The CDR3 is 14 amino acids. CDR3 DNA sequence: TGTGCCAGCAGCTTAACAGGGGTATCCGAAAAACTGTTTTTT. Protein product: CASSLTGVSEKLFF.

This clonotype was counted between two and nine times. This sequence joins TRBV12-3 or TRBV12-4 and TRBJ2-1; D is perhaps TRBD1 (6 bases). This CDR3 spans 15 amino acids. The germline V and J ends were trimmed by 5 bases and 0 bases, with 11 bases remaining between them. The CDR3 DNA sequence: TGTGCCAGCAGTGACGACAGGAGCTCCTACAATGAGCAGTTCTTC. Protein: CASSDDRSSYNEQFF.

The chain recombines TRBV9 with TRBJ2-1; D is possibly TRBD1 (6 bases). This CDR3 is 12 amino acids long. The V gene lost 3 bases and the J gene lost 9 bases, with 10 bases spanning the gap. Germline loops: CDR1 SGDLS, CDR2 YYNGEE. The CDR3 spells CASSGRGGEQFF. CDR3 nucleotide sequence: TGTGCCAGCAGCGGACGAGGGGGTGAGCAGTTCTTC. Together with reference TRBV9 and TRBJ2-1, the CDR3 gives the full variable domain: DSGVTQTPKHLITATGQRVTLRCSPRSGDLSVYWYQQSLDQGLQFLIQYYNGEERAKGNILERFSAQQFPDLHSELNLSSLELGDSALYFCASSGRGGEQFFGPGTRLTVL.

The chain has TRBV5-1 and TRBJ2-7; the D gene is possibly TRBD2 (5 bases). The CDR3 spans 17 residues. The germline V gene has CDR1 SGHRS and CDR2 YFSETQ. V was trimmed by 0 bases and J by 6 bases, leaving 22 bases between them. DNA of the CDR3: TGCGCCAGCAGCTTGGCCGGTATAACGACCAGCGGTTCCGAGCAGTACTTC. This codes for CASSLAGITTSGSEQYF.

The chain couples TRBV20-1 to TRBJ2-3; the match to TRBD2 covers 11 bases. V was clipped by 5 bases and J by 2 bases; unmatched bases: 18. The CDR3 sequence is 19 residues long. From germline, CDR1 is DFQATT and CDR2 SNEGSKA (reference sequence). As DNA, the CDR3 is TGCAGTGCTCCTCGGCTAGCGGGAGGAGTCGATGGGGACACAGATACGCAGTATTTT. Translated: CSAPRLAGGVDGDTDTQYF.

The J gene is TRBJ1-2, the V gene TRBV7-2, with D tentatively TRBD1 (5 bases). Per germline, CDR1 SGHTA and CDR2 FQGNSA. This CDR3 comprises 14 residues. V was shortened by 0 bases and J by 4 bases, with 9 bases between the two germline ends. The CDR3 region is CASSLAGAVYGYTF. The CDR3 DNA follows: TGTGCCAGCAGCTTAGCCGGGGCAGTCTATGGCTACACCTTC.

This clonotype was counted many times. CDR3 region: CASSPLAGNQPQHF. CDR3 in DNA: TGTGCCAGCAGCCCCCTGGCCGGCAATCAGCCCCAGCATTTT. This chain joins TRBV12-3 or TRBV12-4 and TRBJ1-5; D remains ambiguous. The CDR3 totals 14 residues. The V end was cut by 6 bases, the J end by 2 bases, with 11 bases between.

The chain uses TRBV6-5 and TRBJ1-4, with D possibly matching TRBD1 (5 bases). CDR1 MNHEY and CDR2 SVGAGI come from the germline V gene. There are 14 residues in the CDR3. With 2 bases removed from V and 5 bases from J, the gap between germline ends came to 9 bases. This chain's CDR3 is CASSYEGRNEKLFF. Here the CDR3 DNA reads TGTGCCAGCAGTTACGAGGGACGGAATGAAAAACTGTTTTTT.

This clonotype has only a few counts. The chain employs TRBV7-9 and TRBJ2-5; a weak D match, TRBD1 (5 bases). Trimming stripped 1 base from V and 5 bases from J, with 11 bases between. Germline-derived CDR1 and CDR2 are SEHNR and FQNEAQ (reference sequence). The CDR3 sequence is 14 residues long. In DNA form, the CDR3 reads TGTGCCAGCAGCTTAGGGTCAGGGATGGAGACCCAGTACTTC. This encodes CASSLGSGMETQYF. The full variable domain, completed using reference TRBV7-9 and TRBJ2-5, is DTGVSQNPRHKITKRGQNVTFRCDPISEHNRLYWYRQTLGQGPEFLTYFQNEAQLEKSRLLSDRFSAERPKGSFSTLEIQRTEQGDSAMYLCASSLGSGMETQYFGPGTRLLVL.

This clonotype was seen only a few times. The genes are TRBV2 and TRBJ2-3; D is possibly TRBD2 (6 bases). V was pared by 6 bases and J by 8 bases, with 24 bases between. Looked up from germline, CDR1 is SNHLY and CDR2 is FYNNEI. The CDR3 consists of 16 residues. The CDR3 region has the DNA TGTGCCAGCAGAGACCAACTAGCCCCACTACCTTTTACGCAGTATTTT. As protein: CASRDQLAPLPFTQYF.

This clonotype was seen repeatedly, ten times or more. The genes are TRBV4-1 and TRBJ2-5; 9 nucleotides agree with TRBD1. Germline lookup yields CDR1 MGHRA and CDR2 YSYEKL. Germline trimming cut 1 base from V and 2 bases from J; bases unmatched to any gene: 5. The CDR3 sequence is 16 residues long. The CDR3 sequence is CASSQGEGQGQETQYF. For the CDR3, the DNA is TGCGCCAGCAGCCAAGGGGAGGGACAGGGACAAGAGACCCAGTACTTC.

The chain joins TRBV21-1 to TRBJ1-1; TRBD1, the table's D call, lacks a check against the DNA. TRBV21-1 is deemed a pseudogene. This CDR3 comprises 14 residues. This CDR3 reads CASSKDSGETEAFF. As DNA, the CDR3 is TGTGCCAGCAGCAAAGACAGTGGGGAGACTGAAGCTTTCTTT.

V usage is TRBV7-2 and J usage is TRBJ2-3; D call uncertain. V shed 6 bases and J shed 2 bases, with 24 bases lying between them. CDR1 is SGHTA and CDR2 is FQGNSA in the germline V gene. The CDR3 totals 18 residues. The chain's CDR3 is CASSSALGIAGSTDTQYF. The DNA of the CDR3 is TGTGCCAGCAGTTCGGCGCTAGGAATAGCCGGGTCCACAGATACGCAGTATTTT.

CDR3 protein: CASSVVSGRTEAFF. Written as DNA, the CDR3 is TGTGCCAGCAGCGTAGTTTCAGGGAGAACTGAAGCTTTCTTT. The V call is TRBV9, the J call TRBJ1-1; D is possibly TRBD1 (5 bases). The CDR3 runs to 14 residues. Germline V gene sequence: CDR1 SGDLS, CDR2 YYNGEE. The V end was cut by 0 bases, the J end by 5 bases, with 11 bases between.